Listed below are T cell receptor beta chains from one sample, sequenced in a study of T cells in Graves' hyperthyroidism and ophthalmopathy. TCRdb called the multiplex PCR reads again in MiXCR, with one record for every CDR3 protein. The repertoire holds fewer than 700,000 distinct CDR3 sequences, roughly 15% seen once, with around 17% in the top ten. Sequencing used blood. The receptors stem from a woman younger than 35 with Graves' ophthalmopathy. The CDR3 runs from the conserved cysteine through the conserved F or W. The D gene is left open where the match is weak. Rows may omit the clone size; those that give it use once, few, many or a size class.

size: many
J: TRBJ1-2
V: TRBV28
D: TRBD1
length: 15
DNA: TGTGCCAGCAGCCGTACCCCGACAGGGATCTATGGCTACACCTTC
CDR3: CASSRTPTGIYGYTF

size: -
J: TRBJ2-7
V: TRBV10-2
D: -
length: 14
DNA: TGTGCCAGCAGCCCAGGGGGGGGGTTCTACGAGCAGTACTTC
CDR3: CASSPGGGFYEQYF

size: -
J: TRBJ2-2
V: TRBV6-4
D: -
length: 13
DNA: TGTGCCAGCAGTGAACGAATGGGCGGGGAGCTGTTTTTT
CDR3: CASSERMGGELFF

size: few
J: TRBJ2-7
V: TRBV9
D: -
length: 15
DNA: TGTGCCAGCAGCGGGGGGCTTAAAAGCTCCTACGAGCAGTACTTC
CDR3: CASSGGLKSSYEQYF

size: many
J: TRBJ1-1
V: TRBV3-1
D: -
length: 14
DNA: TGTGCCAGCAGCCAAGATCGCGTGAGCGCTGAAGCTTTCTTT
CDR3: CASSQDRVSAEAFF

size: few
J: TRBJ2-3
V: TRBV25-1
D: -
length: 12
DNA: TGTGCCAGCAAATCAGGGAAGGATACGCAGTATTTT
CDR3: CASKSGKDTQYF

size: few
J: TRBJ2-3
V: TRBV7-9
D: -
length: 15
DNA: TGTGCCAGCAGCTATACCGAGGAGGTGTCAGATACGCAGTATTTT
CDR3: CASSYTEEVSDTQYF

size: few
J: TRBJ2-1
V: TRBV11-3
D: TRBD2
length: 16
DNA: TGTAGGGCAGCCCCTAGCGGGAGGCGAACCTACAATGAGCAGTTCTTC
CDR3: CRAAPSGRRTYNEQFF

size: -
J: TRBJ2-1
V: TRBV27
D: TRBD2
length: 15
DNA: TGTGCCAGCAGTTTCTCCCCGGGACTAGAGGATGAGCAGTTCTTC
CDR3: CASSFSPGLEDEQFF

size: many
J: TRBJ2-7
V: TRBV7-9
D: -
length: 13
DNA: TGTGCCAGCAGCCGAGGCAGGGACGGCGAGCAGTACTTC
CDR3: CASSRGRDGEQYF

size: many
J: TRBJ1-5
V: TRBV6-2/TRBV6-3
D: TRBD1
length: 15
DNA: TGTGCCAGCAGGACGGCGACAGGGGGTTTTCAGCCCCAGCATTTT
CDR3: CASRTATGGFQPQHF

size: -
J: TRBJ2-2
V: TRBV7-9
D: TRBD2
length: 19
DNA: TGTGCCAGCAGCTCCTCCTTGACTAGCGGGGGCACCTACACCGGGGAGCTGTTTTTT
CDR3: CASSSSLTSGGTYTGELFF

size: many
J: TRBJ2-1
V: TRBV29-1
D: TRBD2
length: 13
DNA: TGCAGCGTTGTAGGGGCGGGAGGAAGTGAGCAGTTCTTC
CDR3: CSVVGAGGSEQFF

size: -
J: TRBJ1-2
V: TRBV29-1
D: TRBD1
length: 13
DNA: TGCAGCGTGCCTACCGGGACAGATTATGGCTACACCTTC
CDR3: CSVPTGTDYGYTF

size: -
J: TRBJ2-5
V: TRBV28
D: TRBD1
length: 15
DNA: TGTGCCAGCCAGGGTCGGGACAGGGTAGAAGAGACCCAGTACTTC
CDR3: CASQGRDRVEETQYF

size: -
J: TRBJ2-5
V: TRBV3-1
D: -
length: 14
DNA: TGTGCCAGCAGCCAAGCGGTAGAGTCAGAGACCCAGTACTTC
CDR3: CASSQAVESETQYF

size: many
J: TRBJ2-2
V: TRBV5-8
D: -
length: 15
DNA: TGTGCCAGCAGCTTGGCCAAAAATTGGGTCGGGGAGCTGTTTTTT
CDR3: CASSLAKNWVGELFF

size: many
J: TRBJ2-1
V: TRBV29-1
D: TRBD2
length: 14
DNA: TGCAGCGGGGGCACCGGGACGGGGGGGAATGAGCAGTTCTTC
CDR3: CSGGTGTGGNEQFF

size: -
J: TRBJ2-3
V: TRBV9
D: -
length: 15
DNA: TGTGCCAGCAGCGTGGACCCCAGTCGACTAGAGGCGCAGTATTTT
CDR3: CASSVDPSRLEAQYF

size: -
J: TRBJ2-1
V: TRBV20-1
D: TRBD2
length: 14
DNA: TGCAGTGCTAGGTACAGCGGGAGAAACAATGAGCAGTTCTTC
CDR3: CSARYSGRNNEQFF